This T cell receptor (beta chain) was captured in a study of blood T cell repertoires in COVID-19. The CDR3 is made up of 12 amino acids. Trimming cost V 5 bases and J 6 bases, with 10 bases left between them. Germline V CDR1 and CDR2: MNHEY, SVGAGI. Sequenced by immunoSEQ multiplex PCR; TCRdb stores in-frame clones only, minus some. The sample contains about 89,000 clones, about four fifths of which appear only once. The material sequenced was peripheral blood. The clonotype was recovered from a man between 65 and 85 years old with COVID-19, enrolled during active disease. The chain joins TRBV6-5 to TRBJ1-2; D might be TRBD1 (5 bases). The CDR3: CASSQGYDGYTF. The DNA of the CDR3 is TGTGCCAGCAGTCAGGGTTATGATGGCTACACCTTC.